Listed below are T cell receptor beta chains from one sample, sequenced in a study of post-analysis software for immune sequencing data. TCRdb itself ran the PCR reads through MiXCR, one entry per CDR3 protein. The sample has 700,000 to 900,000 distinct CDR3 sequences, 46% seen once. Sequenced: blood. These receptor sequences come from a girl between 10 and 17 years old with multiple sclerosis. Each CDR3 is given with its conserved first and last residue. A D gene is named only where the DNA matches it firmly. Size values are once, few and many counts, or a class for expanded clones, and some rows have none.

D gene	V gene	clone size	J gene	CDR3 length	CDR3 protein	CDR3 DNA
.	TRBV10-3	.	TRBJ2-5	16	CAISVGWPMEGETQYF	TGTGCCATCAGTGTCGGATGGCCCATGGAAGGGGAGACCCAGTACTTC
.	TRBV20-1	once	TRBJ1-1	14	CSARVASLNTEAFF	TGCAGTGCTAGAGTGGCGAGCCTGAACACTGAAGCTTTCTTT
.	TRBV5-1	few	TRBJ1-1	12	CASSTSQGWAFF	TGCGCCAGCAGCACCTCGCAGGGCTGGGCTTTCTTT
.	TRBV7-8	.	TRBJ1-1	16	CASSLAFTGLNTEAFF	TGTGCCAGCAGCTTAGCTTTTACAGGGTTGAACACTGAAGCTTTCTTT
.	TRBV3-1	.	TRBJ2-7	16	CASSQEYGKPSYEQYF	TGTGCCAGCAGCCAAGAGTACGGGAAGCCCTCCTACGAGCAGTACTTC
.	TRBV20-1	once	TRBJ1-5	12	CSASFPDQPQHF	TGCAGTGCTAGTTTCCCAGATCAGCCCCAGCATTTT
.	TRBV29-1	few	TRBJ2-2	14	CSVGGWGGTGELFF	TGCAGCGTTGGAGGTTGGGGAGGCACCGGGGAGCTGTTTTTT
.	TRBV29-1	.	TRBJ2-2	14	CSGATTALAGELFF	TGCAGCGGCGCAACGACCGCTCTAGCAGGGGAGCTGTTTTTT
.	TRBV7-2	.	TRBJ1-5	17	CASSSGGWGTGTQPQHF	TGTGCCAGCAGCTCCGGCGGTTGGGGTACGGGGACTCAGCCCCAGCATTTT
.	TRBV29-1	.	TRBJ2-5	14	CSVLPGDKDKTQYF	TGCAGCGTTCTCCCAGGGGATAAGGATAAGACCCAGTACTTC
TRBD1	TRBV27	.	TRBJ2-7	15	CASRPRTGGSYEQYF	TGTGCCAGCAGGCCCAGGACAGGGGGCTCGTACGAGCAGTACTTC
.	TRBV12-3/TRBV12-4	.	TRBJ2-7	14	CAGSVAKGRYERYF	TGTGCCGGCAGTGTAGCTAAGGGCCGCTACGAGCGGTACTTC
.	TRBV9	.	TRBJ1-6	14	CASSERVENSPLHF	TGTGCCAGCAGTGAGAGGGTAGAGAATTCACCCCTCCACTTT